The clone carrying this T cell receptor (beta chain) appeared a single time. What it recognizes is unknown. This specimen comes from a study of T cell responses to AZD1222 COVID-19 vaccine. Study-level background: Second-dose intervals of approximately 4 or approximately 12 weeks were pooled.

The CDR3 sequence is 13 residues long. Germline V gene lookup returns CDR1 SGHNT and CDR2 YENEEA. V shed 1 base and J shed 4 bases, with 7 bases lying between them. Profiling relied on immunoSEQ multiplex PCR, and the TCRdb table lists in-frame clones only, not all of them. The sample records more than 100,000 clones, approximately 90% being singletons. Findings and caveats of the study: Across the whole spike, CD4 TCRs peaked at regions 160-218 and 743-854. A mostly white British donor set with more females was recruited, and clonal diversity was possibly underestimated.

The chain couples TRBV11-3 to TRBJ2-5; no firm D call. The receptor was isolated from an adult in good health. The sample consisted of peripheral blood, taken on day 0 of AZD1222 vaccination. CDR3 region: CASSLGGRETQYF. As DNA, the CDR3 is TGTGCCAGCAGCTTAGGGGGTCGAGAGACCCAGTACTTC.